These T cell receptor beta chains were read from a single sample in a study of control samples from healthy donors and cancer patients. Produced via immunoSEQ multiplex PCR; TCRdb's table is partial and in-frame only. This table holds about 190,000 clones, about nine tenths found once. The sample taken for sequencing was blood. The receptors shown here come from a man aged 30-40 years in good health. CDR3s include the opening cysteine and the closing phenylalanine or tryptophan. The order of the fields is V gene, J gene, CDR3 length, CDR3 protein.

TRBV9	TRBJ1-2	20	CASSASLNEKQTRPPYGYTF
TRBV30	TRBJ1-1	12	CAWSAPGARTFF
TRBV5-1	TRBJ2-7	16	CASSLVGDRDSYEQYF
TRBV28	TRBJ1-2	13	CASLGGRSYGYTF
TRBV24-1	TRBJ2-1	15	CATTGGAGGYNEQFF
TRBV14	TRBJ1-3	13	CASTLRGGNTIYF
TRBV2	TRBJ1-6	15	CASIAQGLYNSPLHF
TRBV6-6	TRBJ1-3	14	CASTKRQGGNTIYF
TRBV7-9	TRBJ1-4	14	CASSRDRANEKLFF
TRBV2	TRBJ1-1	14	CASRTGGSDTEAFF
TRBV5-1	TRBJ2-3	16	CASSSRRGTSADTQYF
TRBV12-5	TRBJ2-1	16	CASGLTLAGVYNEQFF
TRBV10-2	TRBJ2-2	14	CASGPQGGTGELFF
TRBV12-3/TRBV12-4	TRBJ1-2	13	CASSRDRDYGYTF
TRBV19	TRBJ2-5	14	CASSTQTAQETQYF
TRBV7-3	TRBJ2-1	14	CASSPGLGYNEQFF
TRBV7-6	TRBJ2-1	15	CASRKDRGNFHEQFF
TRBV5-1	TRBJ1-1	15	CASSSTRDKSTEAFF
TRBV21-1	TRBJ1-2	13	CAQRHRGNYGYTF
TRBV2	TRBJ1-2	17	CASRRTGTGGLSWGYTF
TRBV20-1	TRBJ1-1	14	CSASRGQGGTEAFF
TRBV19	TRBJ1-2	16	CASRPLTGTGAYGYTF
TRBV6-6	TRBJ1-6	15	CASSERTGVNSPLHF
TRBV6-6	TRBJ1-3	16	CASSYSMRSSGNTIYF
TRBV19	TRBJ1-5	15	CASSMTGGGNQPQHF
TRBV9	TRBJ1-2	15	CASTGQGLPNYGYTF
TRBV5-1	TRBJ1-5	15	CASSPAGGPLEPQHF
TRBV6-5	TRBJ2-5	15	CASSLNRGRHETQYF
TRBV30	TRBJ2-5	13	CAWSNGAQETQYF
TRBV11-2	TRBJ2-7	15	CASRIPGTSVAEQYF
TRBV6-5	TRBJ2-1	13	CASQGEFVNEQFF
TRBV28	TRBJ1-2	12	CASSLRGYGYTF
TRBV5-1	TRBJ2-1	13	CASSSAAHNEQFF
TRBV12-3/TRBV12-4	TRBJ2-7	13	CASSQRPMYEQYF
TRBV30	TRBJ2-5	13	CAWSARQVRAQYF
TRBV15	TRBJ1-2	16	CATSRAGTGGGYGYTF
TRBV30	TRBJ2-7	13	CAWSWTLNYEQYF
TRBV6-5	TRBJ1-2	14	CASSSYTGGRGYTF
TRBV5-1	TRBJ1-1	12	CASSSQGSEAFF
TRBV19	TRBJ1-5	13	CASSIDGNQPQHF
TRBV25-1	TRBJ1-1	14	CASSGTVGFTEAFF
TRBV7-6	TRBJ2-1	15	CASSLASTRGNEQFF
TRBV24-1	TRBJ2-3	17	CATSLRGTVLSTDTQYF
TRBV3-1/TRBV3-2	TRBJ2-1	15	CASSQDRQGYNEQFF
TRBV6-1	TRBJ1-5	19	CASSGPPDRGQFGNQPQHF
TRBV7-2	TRBJ1-2	16	CASSPTSGQGYYGYTF
TRBV12-3/TRBV12-4	TRBJ2-3	12	CASSSRTPSPYF
TRBV5-5	TRBJ2-4	17	CASSLQGGRVAKNIQYF
TRBV2	TRBJ1-1	17	CASSEIGAGGPGTEAFF
TRBV2	TRBJ2-2	15	CASNNRAVNTGELFF
TRBV27	TRBJ2-7	11	CASSSTYEQYF
TRBV5-1	TRBJ1-4	17	CASSKGDRAATNEKLFF
TRBV30	TRBJ2-5	13	CAWDGQPGEAQYF
TRBV29-1	TRBJ1-1	13	CSVEVFRDTEAFF